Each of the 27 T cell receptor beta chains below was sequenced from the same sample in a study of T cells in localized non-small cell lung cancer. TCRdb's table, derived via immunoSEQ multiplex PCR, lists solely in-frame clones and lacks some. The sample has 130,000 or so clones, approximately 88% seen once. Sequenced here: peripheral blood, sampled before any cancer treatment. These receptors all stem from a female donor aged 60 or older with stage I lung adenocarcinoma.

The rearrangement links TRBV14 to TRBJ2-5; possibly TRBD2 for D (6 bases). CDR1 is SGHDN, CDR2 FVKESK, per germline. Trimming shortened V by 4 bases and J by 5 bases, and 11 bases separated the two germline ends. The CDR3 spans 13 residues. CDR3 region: CASSRAGPETQYF. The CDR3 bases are TGTGCCAGCAGCCGGGCGGGGCCTGAGACCCAGTACTTC.

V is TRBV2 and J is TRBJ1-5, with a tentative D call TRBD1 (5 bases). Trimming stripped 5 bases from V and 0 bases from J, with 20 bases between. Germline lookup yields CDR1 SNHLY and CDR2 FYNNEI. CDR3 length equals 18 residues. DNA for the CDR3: TGTGCCAGCAGTCCGGGACTCCTAAAAAGGCGTAGCAATCAGCCCCAGCATTTT. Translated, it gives CASSPGLLKRRSNQPQHF.

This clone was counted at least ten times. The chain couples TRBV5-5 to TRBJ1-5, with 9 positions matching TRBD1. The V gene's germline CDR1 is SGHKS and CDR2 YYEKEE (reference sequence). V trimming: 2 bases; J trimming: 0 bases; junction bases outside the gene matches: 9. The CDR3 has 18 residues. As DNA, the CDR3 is TGTGCCAGCAGCTTAGGCTTACAGGGGGCCTATAGCAATCAGCCCCAGCATTTT. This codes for CASSLGLQGAYSNQPQHF. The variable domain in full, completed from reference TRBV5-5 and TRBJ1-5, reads DAGVTQSPTHLIKTRGQQVTLRCSPISGHKSVSWYQQVLGQGPQFIFQYYEKEERGRGNFPDRFSARQFPNYSSELNVNALLLGDSALYLCASSLGLQGAYSNQPQHFGDGTRLSIL.

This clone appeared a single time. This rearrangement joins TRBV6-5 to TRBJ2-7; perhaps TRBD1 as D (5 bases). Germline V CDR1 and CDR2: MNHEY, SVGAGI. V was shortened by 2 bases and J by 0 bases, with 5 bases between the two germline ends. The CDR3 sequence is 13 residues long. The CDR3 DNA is TGTGCCAGCAGTTACACAGGCTCCTACGAGCAGTACTTC. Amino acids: CASSYTGSYEQYF.

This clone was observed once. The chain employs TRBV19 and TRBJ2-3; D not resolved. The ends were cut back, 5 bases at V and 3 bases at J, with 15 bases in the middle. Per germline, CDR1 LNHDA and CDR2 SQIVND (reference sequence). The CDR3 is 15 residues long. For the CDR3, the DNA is TGTGCCAGTAGTGTTGGAAGCTTGAGGACAGATACGCAGTATTTT. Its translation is CASSVGSLRTDTQYF.

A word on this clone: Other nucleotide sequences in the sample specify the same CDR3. The CDR3 is CASSLVGQPQHF. CDR3 bases: TGTGCCAGCAGTTTAGTAGGGCAGCCCCAGCATTTT. This chain links TRBV28 with TRBJ1-5; D is unclear. The CDR3 loop spans 12 amino acids. V was pared by 2 bases and J by 7 bases, with 6 bases between. Looked up from germline, CDR1 is MDHEN and CDR2 is SYDVKM.

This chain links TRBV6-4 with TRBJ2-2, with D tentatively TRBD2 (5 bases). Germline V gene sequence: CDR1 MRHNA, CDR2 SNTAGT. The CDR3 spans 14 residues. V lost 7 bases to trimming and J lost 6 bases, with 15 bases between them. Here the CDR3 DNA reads TGTGCCAGCAAGCCCGAGGGTAAAGCCGGGGAGCTGTTTTTT. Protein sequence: CASKPEGKAGELFF.

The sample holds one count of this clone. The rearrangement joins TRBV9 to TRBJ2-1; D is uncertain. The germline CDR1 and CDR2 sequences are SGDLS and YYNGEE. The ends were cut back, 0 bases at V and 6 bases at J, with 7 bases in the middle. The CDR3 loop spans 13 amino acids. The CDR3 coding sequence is TGTGCCAGCAGCGTAGGGGCGTCCAATGAGCAGTTCTTC. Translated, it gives CASSVGASNEQFF.

The CDR3 sequence is CASSQVPGLAGTKQFF. The CDR3 DNA is TGCGCCAGCAGCCAAGTTCCGGGACTAGCGGGAACCAAGCAGTTCTTC. The chain carries TRBV4-1 and TRBJ2-1, with 13 bases that match TRBD2. The V gene's germline CDR1 is MGHRA and CDR2 YSYEKL. V shed 1 base and J 11 bases; nucleotides not matched to a gene: 8. The length of the CDR3 is 16 residues.

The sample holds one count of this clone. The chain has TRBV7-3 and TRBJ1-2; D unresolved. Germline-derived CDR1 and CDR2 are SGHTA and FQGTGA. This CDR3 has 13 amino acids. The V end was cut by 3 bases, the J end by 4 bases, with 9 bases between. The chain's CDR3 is CASSLDLGYGYTF. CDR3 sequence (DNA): TGTGCCAGCAGCTTGGATCTGGGCTATGGCTACACCTTC.

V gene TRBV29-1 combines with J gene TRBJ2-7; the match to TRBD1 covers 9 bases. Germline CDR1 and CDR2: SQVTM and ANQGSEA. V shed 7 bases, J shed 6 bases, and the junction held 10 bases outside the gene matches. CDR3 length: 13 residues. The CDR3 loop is CSARRDRVSEQYF. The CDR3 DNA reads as TGCAGCGCCCGGCGGGACAGGGTGTCCGAGCAGTACTTC.

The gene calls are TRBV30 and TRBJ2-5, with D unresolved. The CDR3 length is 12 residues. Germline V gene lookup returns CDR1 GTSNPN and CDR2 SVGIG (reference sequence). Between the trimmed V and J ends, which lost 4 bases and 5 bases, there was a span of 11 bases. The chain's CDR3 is CAWKPSDETQYF. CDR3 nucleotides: TGTGCCTGGAAACCGAGCGACGAGACCCAGTACTTC.

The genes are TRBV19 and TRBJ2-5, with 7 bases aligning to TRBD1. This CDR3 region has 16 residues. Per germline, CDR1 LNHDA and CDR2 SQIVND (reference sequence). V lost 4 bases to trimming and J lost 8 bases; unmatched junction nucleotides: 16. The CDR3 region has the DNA TGTGCCAGTAGTAAGACTCCGACAGGGACCATAGGAACCCAGTACTTC. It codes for CASSKTPTGTIGTQYF.

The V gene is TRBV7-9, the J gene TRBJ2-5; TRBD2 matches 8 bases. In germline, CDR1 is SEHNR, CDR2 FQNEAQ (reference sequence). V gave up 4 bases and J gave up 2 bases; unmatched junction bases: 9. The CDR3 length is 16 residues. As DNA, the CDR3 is TGTGCCAGCAGCTCCCCACGGGCTAGCGGGCAAGAGACCCAGTACTTC. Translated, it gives CASSSPRASGQETQYF.

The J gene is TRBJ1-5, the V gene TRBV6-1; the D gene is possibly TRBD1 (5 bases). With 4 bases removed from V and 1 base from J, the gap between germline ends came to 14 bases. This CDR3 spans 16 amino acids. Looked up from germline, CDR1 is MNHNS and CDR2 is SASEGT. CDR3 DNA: TGTGCCAGCAGTGTAATCTTGACAGAGAGCAATCAGCCCCAGCATTTT. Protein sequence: CASSVILTESNQPQHF.

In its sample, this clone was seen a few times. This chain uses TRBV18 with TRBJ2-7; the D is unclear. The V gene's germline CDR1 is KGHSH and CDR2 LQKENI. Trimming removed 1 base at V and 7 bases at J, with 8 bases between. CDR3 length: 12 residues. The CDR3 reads CASSPQGWEQYF. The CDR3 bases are TGTGCCAGCTCACCACAGGGTTGGGAGCAGTACTTC.

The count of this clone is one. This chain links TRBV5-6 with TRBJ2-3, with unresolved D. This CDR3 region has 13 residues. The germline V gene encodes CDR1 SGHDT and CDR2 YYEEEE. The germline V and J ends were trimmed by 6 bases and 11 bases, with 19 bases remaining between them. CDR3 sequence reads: CASTAESGVQQYF. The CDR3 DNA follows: TGTGCCAGCACCGCGGAGTCCGGAGTGCAGCAGTATTTT.

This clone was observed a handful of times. The CDR3 is CASSRGQLSAEQYF. In DNA form, the CDR3 reads TGCGCCAGCAGCCGAGGACAGTTATCAGCCGAGCAGTACTTC. The gene calls are TRBV5-1 and TRBJ2-7, with D possibly matching TRBD1 (6 bases). The germline gives CDR1 SGHRS, CDR2 YFSETQ. The germline V and J ends were trimmed by 4 bases and 6 bases, with 17 bases remaining between them. The CDR3 extends over 14 amino acids.

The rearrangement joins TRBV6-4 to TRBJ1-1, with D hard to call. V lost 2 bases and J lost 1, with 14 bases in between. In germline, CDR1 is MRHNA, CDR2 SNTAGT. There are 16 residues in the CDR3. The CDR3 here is CASSDPFVLWNTEAFF. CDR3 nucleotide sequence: TGTGCCAGCAGTGACCCCTTCGTGTTGTGGAACACTGAAGCTTTCTTT.

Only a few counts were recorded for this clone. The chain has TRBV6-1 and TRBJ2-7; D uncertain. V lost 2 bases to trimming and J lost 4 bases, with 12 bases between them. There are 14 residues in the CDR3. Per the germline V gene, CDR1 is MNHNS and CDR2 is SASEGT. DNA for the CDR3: TGTGCCAGCAGTGAAAGGGTCGAGGCTTACGAGCAGTACTTC. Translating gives CASSERVEAYEQYF.

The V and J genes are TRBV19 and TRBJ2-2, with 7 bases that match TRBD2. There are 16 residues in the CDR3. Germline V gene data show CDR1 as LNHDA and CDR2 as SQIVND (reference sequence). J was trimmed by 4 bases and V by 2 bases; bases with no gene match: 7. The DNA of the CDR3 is TGTGCCAGTAGTATATCGGGCGGGAGTGGCACCGGGGAGCTGTTTTTT. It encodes CASSISGGSGTGELFF.

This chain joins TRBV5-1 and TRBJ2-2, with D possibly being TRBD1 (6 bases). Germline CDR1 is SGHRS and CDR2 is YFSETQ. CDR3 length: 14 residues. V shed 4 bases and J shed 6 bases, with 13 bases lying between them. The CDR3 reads CASSIDRRSGELFF. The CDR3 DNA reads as TGCGCCAGCAGCATAGACAGGAGGTCCGGGGAGCTGTTTTTT.

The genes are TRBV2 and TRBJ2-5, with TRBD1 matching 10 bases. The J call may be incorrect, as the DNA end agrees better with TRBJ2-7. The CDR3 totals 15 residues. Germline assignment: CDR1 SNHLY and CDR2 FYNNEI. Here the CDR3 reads CASSDEGTGASEQYF. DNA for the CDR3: TGTGCCAGCAGTGATGAGGGGACAGGGGCATCCGAGCAGTACTTC.

The CDR3 sequence is CATLGTVYGYTF. For the CDR3, the DNA is TGTGCCACGCTAGGGACCGTATACGGCTACACCTTC. The genes are TRBV19 and TRBJ1-2; TRBD1 is a possible D gene (5 bases). Germline V gene lookup returns CDR1 LNHDA and CDR2 SQIVND (reference sequence). Trimming removed 10 bases at V and 8 bases at J, with 17 bases between. The CDR3 totals 12 residues.

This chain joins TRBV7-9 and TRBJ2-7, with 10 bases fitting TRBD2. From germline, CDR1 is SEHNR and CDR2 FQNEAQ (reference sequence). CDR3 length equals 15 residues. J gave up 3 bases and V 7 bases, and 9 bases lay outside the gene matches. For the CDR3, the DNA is TGTGCCAGCACCCAGCCCGCTAGCGGGAGCTACGAGCAGTACTTC. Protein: CASTQPASGSYEQYF. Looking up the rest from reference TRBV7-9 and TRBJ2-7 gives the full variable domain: DTGVSQNPRHKITKRGQNVTFRCDPISEHNRLYWYRQTLGQGPEFLTYFQNEAQLEKSRLLSDRFSAERPKGSFSTLEIQRTEQGDSAMYLCASTQPASGSYEQYFGPGTRLTVT.

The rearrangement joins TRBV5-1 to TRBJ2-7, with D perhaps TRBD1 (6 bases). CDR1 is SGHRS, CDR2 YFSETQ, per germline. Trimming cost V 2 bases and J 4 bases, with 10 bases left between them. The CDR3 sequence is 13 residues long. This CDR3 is CASSFSGEYEQYF. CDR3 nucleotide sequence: TGCGCCAGCAGCTTTTCAGGGGAGTACGAGCAGTACTTC. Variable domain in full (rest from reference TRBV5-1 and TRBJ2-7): KAGVTQTPRYLIKTRGQQVTLSCSPISGHRSVSWYQQTPGQGLQFLFEYFSETQRNKGNFPGRFSGRQFSNSRSEMNVSTLELGDSALYLCASSFSGEYEQYFGPGTRLTVT.

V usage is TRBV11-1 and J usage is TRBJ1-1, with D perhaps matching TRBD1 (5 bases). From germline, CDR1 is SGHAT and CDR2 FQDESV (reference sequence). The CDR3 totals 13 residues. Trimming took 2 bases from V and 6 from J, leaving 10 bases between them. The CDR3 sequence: CASSLFRGAEAFF. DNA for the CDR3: TGTGCCAGCAGCTTATTTCGGGGGGCTGAAGCTTTCTTT.